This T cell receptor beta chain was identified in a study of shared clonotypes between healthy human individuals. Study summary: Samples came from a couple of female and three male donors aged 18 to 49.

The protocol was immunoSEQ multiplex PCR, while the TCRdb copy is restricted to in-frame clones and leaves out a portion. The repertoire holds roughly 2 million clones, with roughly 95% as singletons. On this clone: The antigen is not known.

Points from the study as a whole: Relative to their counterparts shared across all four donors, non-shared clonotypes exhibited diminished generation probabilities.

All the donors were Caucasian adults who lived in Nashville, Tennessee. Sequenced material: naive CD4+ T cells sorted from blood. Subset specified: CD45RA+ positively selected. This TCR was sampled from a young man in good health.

Here the CDR3 reads CASSFYGLAGDREQYF. The CDR3 DNA follows: TGCGCCAGCAGCTTTTATGGACTAGCGGGAGACAGGGAGCAGTACTTC. This chain links TRBV5-1 with TRBJ2-7; TRBD2 matches 13 bases. The germline V gene has CDR1 SGHRS and CDR2 YFSETQ. CDR3 length: 16 residues. With V trimmed by 2 bases and J by 7 bases, 9 bases remained unmatched.